The TCR beta chain under discussion was sequenced for a study of blood T cell repertoires in COVID-19. Across the study: From T cells, B-cell-depleted T cells, or PBMCs came the material, which was cDNA or gDNA.

This clone was detected only once. As handled by the study authors: The assay estimated nucleated cells by amplifying reference gene primers. Produced via immunoSEQ multiplex PCR; TCRdb's table is partial and in-frame only. D and trimming come from the DNA, and the V and J calls and clone size come from that table. The sample records about 250,000 clones, 86% being singletons. The CDR3 is 19 amino acids. Germline V gene sequence: CDR1 SGHDN, CDR2 FVKESK. The V and J ends lost 0 bases and 6 bases respectively, with 23 bases between them. The TCR comes from an older woman who had recovered from COVID-19. The chain joins TRBV14 to TRBJ2-2, with D perhaps matching TRBD1 (5 bases). Sequences were obtained from peripheral blood. CDR3 in DNA: TGTGCCAGCAGCCAAGATCCCCCGGCAGGACAAACACCTCCCGGGGAGCTGTTTTTT. Amino acids: CASSQDPPAGQTPPGELFF. Using reference TRBV14 and TRBJ2-2 for the parts outside the CDR3, the full variable domain is EAGVTQFPSHSVIEKGQTVTLRCDPISGHDNLYWYRRVMGKEIKFLLHFVKESKQDESGMPNNRFLAERTGGTYSTLKVQPAELEDSGVYFCASSQDPPAGQTPPGELFFGEGSRLTVL.